This TCR beta chain comes out of a study of T cell responses to AZD1222 COVID-19 vaccine. Study-wide results and limits: In a largely white British group with more females than males, clonal diversity was possibly underestimated. Along spike, vaccine-associated CD4 TCRs were found throughout, with dominance at 160-218 and 743-854. The study sampled repertoires only after the peak T cell response. Unmutated variant regions are reportedly the target of nearly half of TCRs that are spike-specific.

After removal of 0 bases from V and 8 bases from J, the junction contained 5 bases not matched to a gene. Germline-derived CDR1 and CDR2 are MNHEY and SMNVEV (reference sequence). The CDR3 runs 14 residues. Note on this clone: Its target is not known.

Libraries were prepared by immunoSEQ multiplex PCR; TCRdb keeps only in-frame clonotypes and omits some of them. Found here are approximately 80,000 clones, around 85% of them singletons; the top ten hold 3.4%. The sequenced sample was peripheral blood, obtained 28 days after the second AZD1222 dose. The V gene is TRBV27, the J gene TRBJ2-5; 8 bases are shared with TRBD2. The receptor's source is an adult who received the AZD1222 COVID-19 vaccine. The CDR3: CASSLSGAGGTQYF. The CDR3 nucleotides read TGTGCCAGCAGTTTATCGGGGGCGGGAGGAACCCAGTACTTC.